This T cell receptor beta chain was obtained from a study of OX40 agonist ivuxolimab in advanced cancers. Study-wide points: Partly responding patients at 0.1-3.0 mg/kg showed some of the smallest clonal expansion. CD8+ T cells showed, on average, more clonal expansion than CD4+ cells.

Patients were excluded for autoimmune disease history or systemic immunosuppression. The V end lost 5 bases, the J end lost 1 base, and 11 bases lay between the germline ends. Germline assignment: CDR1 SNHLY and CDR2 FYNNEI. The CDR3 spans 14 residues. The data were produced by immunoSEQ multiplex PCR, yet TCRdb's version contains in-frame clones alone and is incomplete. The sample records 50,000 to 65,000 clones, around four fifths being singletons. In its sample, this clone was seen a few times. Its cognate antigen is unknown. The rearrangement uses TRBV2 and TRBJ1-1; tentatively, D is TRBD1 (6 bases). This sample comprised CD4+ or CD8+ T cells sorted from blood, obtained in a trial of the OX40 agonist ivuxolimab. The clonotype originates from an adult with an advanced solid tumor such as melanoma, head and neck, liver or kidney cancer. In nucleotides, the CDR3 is TGTGCCAGCAGTATCCGGACAGAGAACACTGAAGCTTTCTTT. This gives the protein CASSIRTENTEAFF.